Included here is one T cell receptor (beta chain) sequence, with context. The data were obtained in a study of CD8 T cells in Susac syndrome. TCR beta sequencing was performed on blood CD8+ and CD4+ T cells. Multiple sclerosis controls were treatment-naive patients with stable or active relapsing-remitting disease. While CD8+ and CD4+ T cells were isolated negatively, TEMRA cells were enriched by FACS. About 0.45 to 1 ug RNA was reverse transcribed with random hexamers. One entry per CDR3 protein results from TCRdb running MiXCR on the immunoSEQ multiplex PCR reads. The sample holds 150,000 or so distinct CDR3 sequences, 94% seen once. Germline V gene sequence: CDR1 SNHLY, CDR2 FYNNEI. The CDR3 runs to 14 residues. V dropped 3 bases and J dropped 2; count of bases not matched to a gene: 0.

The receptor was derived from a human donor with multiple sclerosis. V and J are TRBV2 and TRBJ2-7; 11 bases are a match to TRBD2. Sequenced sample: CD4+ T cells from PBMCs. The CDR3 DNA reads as TGTGCCAGCAGTGAGACTAGCGGGACCTACGAGCAGTACTTC. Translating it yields CASSETSGTYEQYF.